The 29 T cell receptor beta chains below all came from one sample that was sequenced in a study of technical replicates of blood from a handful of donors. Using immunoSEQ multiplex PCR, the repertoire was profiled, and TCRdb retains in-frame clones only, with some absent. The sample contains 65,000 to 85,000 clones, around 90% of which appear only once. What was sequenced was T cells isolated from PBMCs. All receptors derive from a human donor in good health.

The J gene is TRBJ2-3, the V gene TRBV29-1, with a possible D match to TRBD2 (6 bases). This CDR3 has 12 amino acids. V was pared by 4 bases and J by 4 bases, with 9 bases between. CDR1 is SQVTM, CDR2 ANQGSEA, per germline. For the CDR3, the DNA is TGCAGCGTTGGTATAGCGGCAGATACGCAGTATTTT. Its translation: CSVGIAADTQYF.

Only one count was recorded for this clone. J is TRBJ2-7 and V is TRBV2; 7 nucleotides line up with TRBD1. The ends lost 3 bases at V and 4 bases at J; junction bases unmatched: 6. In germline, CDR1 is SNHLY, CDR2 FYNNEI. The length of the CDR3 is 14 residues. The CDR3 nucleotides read TGTGCCAGCAGTGAGGGGACAGTCTTTTACGAGCAGTACTTC. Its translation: CASSEGTVFYEQYF.

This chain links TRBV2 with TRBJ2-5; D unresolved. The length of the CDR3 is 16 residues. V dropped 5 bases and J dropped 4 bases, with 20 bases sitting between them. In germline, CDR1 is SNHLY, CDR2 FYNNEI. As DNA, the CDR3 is TGTGCCAGCAGTCCATCCCTTAGCATCTCGGGAGAGACCCAGTACTTC. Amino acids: CASSPSLSISGETQYF. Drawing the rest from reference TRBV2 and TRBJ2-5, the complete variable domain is EPEVTQTPSHQVTQMGQEVILRCVPISNHLYFYWYRQILGQKVEFLVSFYNNEISEKSEIFDDQFSVERPDGSNFTLKIRSTKLEDSAMYFCASSPSLSISGETQYFGPGTRLLVL.

The CDR3 DNA follows: TGTGCCAGCAGTGAAGAGGTGTGGAACGAGCAGTACTTC. This codes for CASSEEVWNEQYF. The chain is built from TRBV25-1 and TRBJ2-5; D uncertain. The end of the DNA aligns better with TRBJ2-7, so the J call may be wrong. Germline CDR1 and CDR2: MGHDK and SYGVNS. CDR3 length equals 13 residues.

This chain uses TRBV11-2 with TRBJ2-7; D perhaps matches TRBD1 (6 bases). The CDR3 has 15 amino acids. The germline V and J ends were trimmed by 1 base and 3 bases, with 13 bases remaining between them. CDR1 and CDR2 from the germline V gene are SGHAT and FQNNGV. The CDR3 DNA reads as TGTGCCAGCAGCTTAGCCTCCGGGACATACTACGAGCAGTACTTC. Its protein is CASSLASGTYYEQYF.

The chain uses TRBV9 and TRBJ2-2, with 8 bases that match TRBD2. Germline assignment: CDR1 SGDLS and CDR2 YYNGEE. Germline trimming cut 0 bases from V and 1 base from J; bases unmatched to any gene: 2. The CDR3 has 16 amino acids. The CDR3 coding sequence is TGTGCCAGCAGCGTAGGAGGGACTAGGAACACCGGGGAGCTGTTTTTT. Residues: CASSVGGTRNTGELFF.

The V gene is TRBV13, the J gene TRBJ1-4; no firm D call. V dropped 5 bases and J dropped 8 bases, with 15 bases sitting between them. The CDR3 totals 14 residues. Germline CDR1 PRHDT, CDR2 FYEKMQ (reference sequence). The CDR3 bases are TGTGCCAGCAGCCCTCTGGGCGGGAAAGAAAAACTGTTTTTT. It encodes CASSPLGGKEKLFF.

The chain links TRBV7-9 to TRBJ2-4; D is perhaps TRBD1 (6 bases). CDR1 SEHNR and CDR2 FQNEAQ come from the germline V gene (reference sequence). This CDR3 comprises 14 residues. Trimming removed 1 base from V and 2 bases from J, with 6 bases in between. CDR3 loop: CASSLGDTKNIQYF. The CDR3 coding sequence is TGTGCCAGCAGCTTAGGGGACACCAAAAACATTCAGTACTTC.

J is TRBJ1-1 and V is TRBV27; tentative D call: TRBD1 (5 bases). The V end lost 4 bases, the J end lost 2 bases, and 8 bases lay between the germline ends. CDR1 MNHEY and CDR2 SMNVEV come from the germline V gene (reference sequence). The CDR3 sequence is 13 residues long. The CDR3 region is CASSSRANTEAFF. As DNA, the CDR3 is TGTGCCAGCAGTTCCAGGGCTAACACTGAAGCTTTCTTT.

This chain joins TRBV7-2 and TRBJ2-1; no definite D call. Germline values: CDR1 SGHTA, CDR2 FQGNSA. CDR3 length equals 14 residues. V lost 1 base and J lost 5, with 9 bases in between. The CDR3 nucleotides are TGTGCCAGCAGCTTAGAGGCTAGAAACAATGAGCAGTTCTTC. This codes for CASSLEARNNEQFF.

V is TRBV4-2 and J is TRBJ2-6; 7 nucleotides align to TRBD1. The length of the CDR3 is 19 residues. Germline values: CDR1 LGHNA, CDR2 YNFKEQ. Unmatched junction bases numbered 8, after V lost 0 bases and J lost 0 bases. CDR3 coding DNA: TGTGCCAGCAGCCAAGATAGGGGGCCGCTTAGCTCTGGGGCCAACGTCCTGACTTTC. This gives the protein CASSQDRGPLSSGANVLTF.

The CDR3 spells CASSLALAGHTDTQYF. CDR3 coding DNA: TGCGCCAGCAGCTTGGCTCTAGCGGGGCACACAGATACGCAGTATTTT. The chain has TRBV5-1 and TRBJ2-3; 9 bases fit TRBD2. From germline, CDR1 is SGHRS and CDR2 YFSETQ. The CDR3 length is 16 residues. With V trimmed by 0 bases and J by 2 bases, 4 bases remained unmatched. Combining the CDR3 with reference TRBV5-1 and TRBJ2-3 gives the whole variable domain KAGVTQTPRYLIKTRGQQVTLSCSPISGHRSVSWYQQTPGQGLQFLFEYFSETQRNKGNFPGRFSGRQFSNSRSEMNVSTLELGDSALYLCASSLALAGHTDTQYFGPGTRLTVL.

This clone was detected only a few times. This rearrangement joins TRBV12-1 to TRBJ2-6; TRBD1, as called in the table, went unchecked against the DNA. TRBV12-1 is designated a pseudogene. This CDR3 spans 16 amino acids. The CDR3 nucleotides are TGTGCCAGCAGCGGAATAGGACAAAGTCGGGCCAACGTCCTGACTTTC. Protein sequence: CASSGIGQSRANVLTF.

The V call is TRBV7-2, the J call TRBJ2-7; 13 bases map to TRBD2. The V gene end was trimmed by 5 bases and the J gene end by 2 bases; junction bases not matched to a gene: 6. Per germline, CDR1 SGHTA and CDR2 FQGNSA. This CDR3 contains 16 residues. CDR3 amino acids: CASSPAGTSGAYEQYF. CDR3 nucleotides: TGTGCCAGCAGCCCTGCCGGGACTAGCGGGGCCTACGAGCAGTACTTC.

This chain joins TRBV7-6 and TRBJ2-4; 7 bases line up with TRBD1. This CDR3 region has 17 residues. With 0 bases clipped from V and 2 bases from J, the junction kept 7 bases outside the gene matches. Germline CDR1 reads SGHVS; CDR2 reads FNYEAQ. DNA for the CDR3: TGTGCCAGCAGCTTAGCGCCGGGACAGTCAACCAAAAACATTCAGTACTTC. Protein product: CASSLAPGQSTKNIQYF.

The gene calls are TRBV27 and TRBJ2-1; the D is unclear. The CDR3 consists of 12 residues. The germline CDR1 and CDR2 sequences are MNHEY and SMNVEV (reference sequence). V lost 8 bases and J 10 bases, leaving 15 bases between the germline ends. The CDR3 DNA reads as TGTGCCAGCTCCGAACGGCGGAACGAGCAGTTCTTC. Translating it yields CASSERRNEQFF.

CDR3 loop: CATSRGGTGTSETQYF. CDR3 in DNA: TGTGCCACCAGCAGAGGGGGGACAGGGACGTCCGAGACCCAGTACTTC. The rearrangement links TRBV15 to TRBJ2-5; 9 bases are a match to TRBD1. This CDR3 region has 16 residues. The V gene end was trimmed by 1 base and the J gene end by 5 bases; junction bases not matched to a gene: 8. Germline V gives CDR1 LNHNV, CDR2 YYDKDF (reference sequence).

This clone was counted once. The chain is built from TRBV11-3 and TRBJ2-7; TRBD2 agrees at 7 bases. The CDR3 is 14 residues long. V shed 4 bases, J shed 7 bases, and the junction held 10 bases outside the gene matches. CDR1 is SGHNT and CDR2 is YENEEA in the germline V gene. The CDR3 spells CASSSREGEGEQYF. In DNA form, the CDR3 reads TGTGCCAGCAGCTCGAGGGAAGGGGAGGGGGAGCAGTACTTC.

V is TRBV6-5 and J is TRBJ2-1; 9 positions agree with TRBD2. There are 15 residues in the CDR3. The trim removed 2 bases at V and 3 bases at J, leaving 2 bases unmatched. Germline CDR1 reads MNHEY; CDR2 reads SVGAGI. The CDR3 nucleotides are TGTGCCAGCAGTTACGAGCGGGGGGTCTACAATGAGCAGTTCTTC. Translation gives CASSYERGVYNEQFF.

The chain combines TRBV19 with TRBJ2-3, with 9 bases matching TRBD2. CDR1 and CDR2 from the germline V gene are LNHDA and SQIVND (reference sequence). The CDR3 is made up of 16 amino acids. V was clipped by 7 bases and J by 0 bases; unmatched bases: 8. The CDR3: CASTPGLAPSTDTQYF. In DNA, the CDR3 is TGTGCCAGTACTCCGGGACTAGCTCCTAGCACAGATACGCAGTATTTT.

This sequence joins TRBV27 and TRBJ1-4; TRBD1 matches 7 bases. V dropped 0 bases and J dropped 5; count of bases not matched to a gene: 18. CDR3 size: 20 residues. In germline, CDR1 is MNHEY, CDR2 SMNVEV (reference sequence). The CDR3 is CASSLSLRIGGGTDNEKLFF. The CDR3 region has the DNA TGTGCCAGCAGTTTATCTTTACGGATAGGGGGCGGGACGGACAATGAAAAACTGTTTTTT.

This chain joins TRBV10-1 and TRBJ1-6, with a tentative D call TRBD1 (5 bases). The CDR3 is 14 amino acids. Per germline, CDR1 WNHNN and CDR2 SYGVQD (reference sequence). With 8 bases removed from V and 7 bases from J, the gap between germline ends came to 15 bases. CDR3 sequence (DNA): TGCGCCAGCCGAAGACAGAACTTGAATTCACCCCTCCACTTT. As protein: CASRRQNLNSPLHF.

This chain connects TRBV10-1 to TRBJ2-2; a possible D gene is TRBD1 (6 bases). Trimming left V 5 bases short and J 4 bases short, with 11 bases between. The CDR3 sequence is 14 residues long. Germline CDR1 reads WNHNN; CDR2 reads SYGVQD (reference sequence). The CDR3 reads CASSQGLVTGELFF. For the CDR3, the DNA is TGCGCCAGCAGTCAGGGGCTAGTCACCGGGGAGCTGTTTTTT.

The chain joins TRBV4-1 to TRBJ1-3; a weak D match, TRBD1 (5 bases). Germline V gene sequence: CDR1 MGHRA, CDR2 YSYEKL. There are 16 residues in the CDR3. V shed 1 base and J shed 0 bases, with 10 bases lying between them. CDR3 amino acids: CASSQVPGSSGNTIYF. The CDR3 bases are TGCGCCAGCAGCCAAGTTCCAGGGTCCTCTGGAAACACCATATATTTT.

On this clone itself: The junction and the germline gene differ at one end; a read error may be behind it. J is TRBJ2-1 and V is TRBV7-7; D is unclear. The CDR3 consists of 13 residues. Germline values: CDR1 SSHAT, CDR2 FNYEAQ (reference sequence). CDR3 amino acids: CASSLGRINEQFF. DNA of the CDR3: TGTGCTAGCAGCTTAGGCAGAATCAATGAGCAGTTCTTC.

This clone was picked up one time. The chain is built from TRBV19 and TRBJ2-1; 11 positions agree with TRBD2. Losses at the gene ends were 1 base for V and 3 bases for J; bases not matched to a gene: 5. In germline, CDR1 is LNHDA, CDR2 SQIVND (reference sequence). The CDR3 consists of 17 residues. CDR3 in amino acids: CASSIGTSGSFYNEQFF. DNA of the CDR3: TGTGCCAGTAGTATAGGCACTAGCGGGAGTTTCTACAATGAGCAGTTCTTC.

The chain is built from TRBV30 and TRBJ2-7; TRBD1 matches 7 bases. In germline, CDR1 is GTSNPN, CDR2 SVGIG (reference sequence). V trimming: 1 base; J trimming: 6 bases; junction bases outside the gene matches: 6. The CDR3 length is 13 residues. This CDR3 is CAWSAGRGLEQYF. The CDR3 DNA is TGTGCCTGGAGTGCCGGAAGGGGGCTCGAGCAGTACTTC.

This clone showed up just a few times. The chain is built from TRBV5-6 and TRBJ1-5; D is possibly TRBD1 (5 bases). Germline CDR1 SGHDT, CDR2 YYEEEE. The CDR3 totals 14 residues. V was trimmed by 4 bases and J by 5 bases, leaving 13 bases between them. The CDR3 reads CASSQGESYQPQHF. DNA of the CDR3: TGTGCCAGCAGCCAGGGCGAGAGTTATCAGCCCCAGCATTTT.

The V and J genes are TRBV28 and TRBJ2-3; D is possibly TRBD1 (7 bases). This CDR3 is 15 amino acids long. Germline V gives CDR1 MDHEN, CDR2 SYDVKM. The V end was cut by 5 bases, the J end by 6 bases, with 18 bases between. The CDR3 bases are TGTGCCAGCAGTCCACCCAGGGGGGTGGTGGATACGCAGTATTTT. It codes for CASSPPRGVVDTQYF.